This T cell receptor beta chain is drawn from a study of shared clonotypes between healthy human individuals. CDR1 is KGHSH, CDR2 LQKENI, per germline. There are 15 residues in the CDR3. V lost 3 bases and J lost 6; bases outside the gene matches: 6. TCRdb's copy holds only in-frame clones and misses some; the assay was immunoSEQ multiplex PCR. The data contain about 2.4 million clones, under 95% of them singletons. Findings of the study overall: What naive subsets generally showed was a larger estimated richness than memory subsets showed.

This clone was seen a single time. Antigen: not known. The chain has TRBV18 and TRBJ2-1; TRBD2 aligns across 9 bases. Input material: naive CD4+ T cells from PBMCs. The subset here: CD45RA+ positively selected. The clonotype comes from a man younger than 35 in good health. Some clones in this sample may be carry-over from other donors' samples. The CDR3 protein is CASSPGLASTNEQFF. The CDR3 nucleotides are TGTGCCAGCTCACCCGGACTAGCGAGCACCAATGAGCAGTTCTTC.